The next 5 T cell receptor beta chains were all read from a single sample in a study of siplizumab effects on memory and regulatory T cells. TCRdb's copy holds only in-frame clones and misses some; the assay was immunoSEQ multiplex PCR. The sample contains some 100,000 clones, around 92% of which appear only once. Sequenced: CD4+ T cells sorted from blood. All receptors come from a human donor in good health. Some clones in this sample may be carry-over from other donors' samples.

The table lists this clone with a count of one. The CDR3 nucleotides read TGCGCCAGCAGTAGACAGGGGGGGACAGATACGCAGTATTTT. Translating it yields CASSRQGGTDTQYF. The chain uses TRBV10-1 and TRBJ2-3, with TRBD1 identical over 9 bases. This CDR3 is 14 amino acids long. CDR1 WNHNN and CDR2 SYGVQD come from the germline V gene (reference sequence). V lost 5 bases to trimming and J lost 3 bases; unmatched junction nucleotides: 3.

The CDR3 coding sequence is TGTGCCAGCAATCCGGGACAGGGGATTCCCGAGCAGTACTTC. Translated, it gives CASNPGQGIPEQYF. The chain employs TRBV2 and TRBJ2-7; TRBD1 matches 10 bases. The CDR3 is made up of 14 amino acids. Per germline, CDR1 SNHLY and CDR2 FYNNEI. With 7 bases clipped from V and 6 bases from J, the junction kept 9 bases outside the gene matches.

The CDR3 nucleotides read TGCAGCGGCCGGGACTGGGATTGGACAGATACGCAGTATTTT. It is translated as CSGRDWDWTDTQYF. V and J are TRBV29-1 and TRBJ2-3; tentatively, D is TRBD2 (6 bases). Germline V gene sequence: CDR1 SQVTM, CDR2 ANQGSEA. The CDR3 runs to 14 residues. The germline V and J ends were trimmed by 7 bases and 3 bases, with 17 bases remaining between them.

The chain links TRBV6-6 to TRBJ2-7; the D gene is possibly TRBD2 (5 bases). Trimming took off 3 bases at V and 0 bases at J, with 15 bases between the two ends. Germline V CDR1 and CDR2: MNHNY, SVGAGI (reference sequence). The CDR3 contains 16 residues. The CDR3 reads CASSYFEGVGSYEQYF. The CDR3, as DNA: TGTGCCAGCAGTTATTTTGAGGGAGTGGGCTCCTACGAGCAGTACTTC.

V gene TRBV18 combines with J gene TRBJ2-7; no definite D call. This CDR3 has 16 residues. CDR1 is KGHSH, CDR2 LQKENI, per germline. With 5 bases removed from V and 1 base from J, the gap between germline ends came to 18 bases. CDR3 bases: TGTGCCAGCTCATCGGGCCCCGAGCGAGGTTCCTACGAGCAGTACTTC. This gives the protein CASSSGPERGSYEQYF.